Listed below are T cell receptor beta chains from one sample, sequenced in a study of graft-versus-host responses after intestinal transplantation. Sequencing used immunoSEQ multiplex PCR; TCRdb keeps in-frame clones, though not all of them. In the table there are about 110,000 clones, roughly nine tenths of which are singletons. No antigen is known for these receptors. Source: unstimulated CD4+ T cells sorted from spleen or lymph node cells, taken before transplant. The receptors shown here come from a human donor who was the organ donor for an intestinal transplant. The CDR3 runs from the conserved cysteine through the conserved F or W. Fields, in order: J gene, clone size, D gene, V gene, CDR3 DNA, CDR3 protein. D genes are given only for firm matches. Not all rows give a size; the values are once, few, many and, for expanded clones, a class.

TRBJ2-7 NA TRBD1 TRBV30 TGTGCCTGGAGAGCCCGGGACAGGGACTACGAGCAGTACTTC CAWRARDRDYEQYF
TRBJ1-1 few NA TRBV2 TGTGCCAGCGGGGGCTCTGCGAACACTGAAGCTTTCTTT CASGGSANTEAFF
TRBJ2-5 once NA TRBV7-2 TGTGCCAGCAGCTTAAGGGGTAGGGAGACCCAGTACTTC CASSLRGRETQYF
TRBJ1-5 NA NA TRBV2 TGTGCCAGCAGGGGTAGCAATCAGCCCCAGCATTTT CASRGSNQPQHF
TRBJ1-1 NA NA TRBV29-1 TGCAGCGTTGAAGATCAGGAGAACACTGAAGCTTTCTTT CSVEDQENTEAFF
TRBJ1-3 NA NA TRBV15 TGTGCCACCAGCAGACTGACAGGACCCTCTGGAAACACCATATATTTT CATSRLTGPSGNTIYF
TRBJ2-7 NA NA TRBV10-3 TGTGCCACCGACCCCGGGACACCAATACTAAGCTCCTACGAGCAGTACTTC CATDPGTPILSSYEQYF
TRBJ1-2 NA TRBD1 TRBV7-2 TGTGCCAGCAGCTTAGTTTTTAGGCAGGGGGATGGCTACACCTTC CASSLVFRQGDGYTF
TRBJ2-4 NA TRBD2 TRBV19 TGTGCCACCGGGGGGTGGGCCGCGGACATTCAGTACTTC CATGGWAADIQYF
TRBJ2-7 once NA TRBV29-1 TGCAGCGTTGGAGAGGGGTCCTACGAGCAGTACTTC CSVGEGSYEQYF
TRBJ2-4 NA NA TRBV5-6 TGTGCCAGCAGCTTGGGACTAGCCAAAAACATTCAGTACTTC CASSLGLAKNIQYF
TRBJ1-1 NA TRBD1 TRBV6-1 TGTGCCAGCAGATTCCAGGGACAGGGGAACACTGAAGCTTTCTTT CASRFQGQGNTEAFF